The present TCR beta chain was sequenced within a study of T cells in Graves' hyperthyroidism and ophthalmopathy (dated by TCRdb to between 2019 and 2020). A note on the overall study: To identify TCR V-J signatures that set the groups apart, the researchers used a discovery cohort of 100 patients, made up of fewer than 50 with Graves' ophthalmopathy and about 60 with stable Graves' hyperthyroidism. Whether ophthalmopathy could be predicted prospectively was tested in an independent validation cohort made up of 18 to 20 hyperthyroidism patients plus 17 patients who later progressed to ophthalmopathy. The 95 to 100 discovery patients were randomly split 7:3 into training and test sets. Thyroid tissue and blood T-cell repertoires from several Graves' hyperthyroidism patients were also compared in the study. After sampling, hyperthyroidism patients received methimazole starting at 30 mg daily, and ophthalmopathy patients received high-dose intravenous methylprednisolone. According to the paper, TCR Vbeta CDR3 sequencing was carried out on around 140 peripheral blood samples, which came from fewer than 50 ophthalmopathy, 75 or so hyperthyroidism and approximately 17 progressor patients.

TCR beta CDR3 regions were amplified from RNA transcripts. The first round of RT-PCR for the TCR CDR3 was performed with the HTBI primer set and the Qiagen OneStep RT-PCR kit. Libraries were constructed in a second round of multiplex PCR, after which size selection and purification were carried out. Libraries were sequenced paired-end with 100 bp reads on an Illumina HiSeq2000. The source study handled its data this way. SOAPnuke was used to process the raw data, with reads discarded if the reads contained adapters or uncalled bases, had a mean Phred below 15, or lacked an exact constant-primer or identifier match. COPE v1.2.5 was used to merge the high-quality paired reads, and each unique nucleotide sequence was defined as a clonotype. MiTCR v1.1 was used to align the clonotypes against IMGT TRBV, TRBD and TRBJ reference segments. The analysis was restricted to V-J combinations with a frequency above 0.0001, which together covered just over 98% of the repertoires. The TCS score was defined as F50 (clonal expansion) divided by E x V (chaos), with BLOSUM62-based TCRdist calculated between CDR3 peptides within each V-J. Welch's t-statistics and random forest reduced 450 to 600 V-J features to some 14, which were used in a naive Bayes classifier (R e1071). Thyroid-blood repertoire similarity was quantified with the Morisita-Horn index. TCRdb itself trimmed the public reads at Q25 with fastp, ran MiXCR and retained productive beta chains. Each record represents a unique CDR3 protein, reported with the most common genes and DNA among its rows. The V and J calls were determined by TCRdb, not by the authors. The sample table records 450,000 to 700,000 distinct CDR3 sequences; around 46% of these occur just once. The top ten clones comprise roughly 19% of the sample.

The paper as a whole reports these results and caveats: In cross-validation, a model built on a 13 V-J signature told ophthalmopathy apart from stable hyperthyroidism with over 85% sensitivity and about 81% specificity, and in testing the same model reached 80%/75%. Most expanded thyroid clonotypes (frequency above 0.001) were also found in blood, which suggests that blood repertoires may mirror thyroid immune responses. No statistical method was used to fix the sample size in advance, and group allocation was not hidden from the investigators. In validation, the model predicted progression to ophthalmopathy a median of about 6.5 months before onset, with roughly 70% sensitivity and 72.22% specificity.

This clonotype was seen repeatedly, ten times or more. It lacks a known antigen. The sample holds no much larger clone one base away, and base qualities are not on file. Exclusion was applied to patients with uncontrolled infections, other autoimmune diseases, pregnancy or lactation. Diagnoses were established on the basis of clinical symptoms, serum thyroxine and TRAb, thyroid ultrasound, and orbital computed tomography. Total RNA was extracted using Trizol reagent, and RNA quality was assessed on an Agilent 2100 Bioanalyzer. At the junction V is shortened by 1 base and J by 4 bases, with 20 bases in between. Taken from cysteine to phenylalanine, the CDR3 has 16 residues. The retained sequence is limited to the CDR3, 48 bases, with the frame set at the first base. Sequences DFQATT (CDR1) and SNEGSKA (CDR2) are obtained from the germline V gene (reference sequence).

Specimen: peripheral blood or thyroid tissue (not recorded which). The sequence was obtained from an adult woman with Graves' disease, either hyperthyroidism or ophthalmopathy (not recorded which). The rearrangement joined TRBV20-1 to TRBJ2-7; the D segment is perhaps TRBD1 or TRBD2, each sharing 5 matched bases. The DNA is TGCAGTGCTAGAGGGGGGATCGGGCGGCCCGGGTACGAGCAGTACTTC. Translated, it gives CSARGGIGRPGYEQYF.